Presented here are 22 T cell receptor beta chains from one specimen sequenced in a study of regulatory T cells in long-lasting Graves disease. Combining iRepertoire HTBI primers with Arm-PCR of CDR3 regions, the authors built TCR beta libraries. TCRdb independently ran MiXCR on the multiplex PCR reads; one entry per CDR3 protein. The sample carries 500,000 or so distinct CDR3 sequences, 13% to 15% recorded once. Stated time point: newly diagnosed GD, antithyroid drugs for less than 3 months. RNA from PBMCs was the source of the TCR library. These sequences were also reported in another study, on T cells in Graves' hyperthyroidism and ophthalmopathy.

Specimen: peripheral blood mononuclear cells (PBMCs), collected at new diagnosis, from a patient treated with antithyroid drugs. These receptors were taken from a woman in her forties or fifties with Graves disease.

The sample holds many counts of this clonotype. This rearrangement joins TRBV20-1 to TRBJ2-7; TRBD1 agrees at 12 bases. The CDR3 is 14 residues long. Germline CDR1 reads DFQATT; CDR2 reads SNEGSKA (reference sequence). With 1 base clipped from V and 3 bases from J, the junction kept 1 base outside the gene matches. Written as DNA, the CDR3 is TGCAGTGCTAGAGGGGACAGGGGGCACTACGAGCAGTACTTC. Protein product: CSARGDRGHYEQYF.

V gene TRBV7-2 combines with J gene TRBJ2-3, with 8 bases lining up with TRBD2. V was clipped by 6 bases and J by 4 bases; unmatched bases: 15. The CDR3 totals 17 residues. Germline V CDR1 and CDR2: SGHTA, FQGNSA. The CDR3 sequence is CASRRTNGPRGADTQYF. The CDR3 DNA reads TGTGCCAGCAGGCGCACTAATGGACCGCGGGGGGCAGATACGCAGTATTTT.

This clonotype has a handful of counts. The chain links TRBV28 to TRBJ2-1, with D tentatively TRBD2 (7 bases). Germline V gene lookup returns CDR1 MDHEN and CDR2 SYDVKM. Trimming took off 7 bases at V and 9 bases at J, with 25 bases between the two ends. This CDR3 has 16 amino acids. The CDR3 loop reads CASIRGATPRPSEQFF. The CDR3 bases are TGTGCCAGCATCCGGGGGGCCACTCCGCGCCCCAGTGAGCAGTTCTTC.

Comment on this clonotype: This sequence may be a read error, since a much larger clone differs from it by one base. This chain links TRBV12-3 or TRBV12-4 with TRBJ2-3; a weak D match, TRBD1 (5 bases). This CDR3 is built from 14 residues. CDR3 in DNA: TGTGCCAGCAGTTACCTTGCGGACACAGATACGCGGTATTTT. Translating it yields CASSYLADTDTRYF.

The chain carries TRBV5-1 and TRBJ2-7; D gene ambiguous. This CDR3 is 13 amino acids long. V lost 0 bases and J lost 6, with 10 bases in between. Germline V gene lookup returns CDR1 SGHRS and CDR2 YFSETQ. The DNA of the CDR3 is TGCGCCAGCAGCTTGGGGACCATGAGCGAGCAGTACTTC. Translating it yields CASSLGTMSEQYF. The full variable domain, its missing parts supplied by reference TRBV5-1 and TRBJ2-7, is KAGVTQTPRYLIKTRGQQVTLSCSPISGHRSVSWYQQTPGQGLQFLFEYFSETQRNKGNFPGRFSGRQFSNSRSEMNVSTLELGDSALYLCASSLGTMSEQYFGPGTRLTVT.

V is TRBV4-2 and J is TRBJ1-2; no reliable D call. In germline, CDR1 is LGHNA, CDR2 YNFKEQ. This CDR3 has 15 residues. V dropped 1 base and J dropped 3 bases, with 12 bases sitting between them. For the CDR3, the DNA is TGTGCCAGCAGCCAAGTGGCCAGGCTTGACTATGGCTACACCTTC. This translates into CASSQVARLDYGYTF.

This clonotype was counted at least ten times. This chain connects TRBV7-3 to TRBJ2-7; a possible D gene is TRBD1 (6 bases). The CDR3 is made up of 14 amino acids. The V end lost 5 bases, the J end lost 5 bases, and 16 bases lay between the germline ends. Germline V gene lookup returns CDR1 SGHTA and CDR2 FQGTGA. The CDR3 here is CASSPQGRSHEQYF. CDR3 DNA sequence: TGTGCCAGCAGCCCCCAGGGGCGCAGCCACGAGCAGTACTTC.

Ten or more counts support this clonotype. The chain is built from TRBV2 and TRBJ1-5, with no clear D. CDR1 SNHLY and CDR2 FYNNEI come from the germline V gene. This CDR3 has 14 residues. V was cut by 6 bases and J by 1 base, with 10 bases left in between. The CDR3 DNA sequence: TGTGCCAGCAGGGAGCGGACCAGCAATCAGCCCCAGCATTTT. Protein product: CASRERTSNQPQHF.

This clonotype came up a few times. Written as DNA, the CDR3 is TGTGCCAGCAGCTTAGTCGGGGCCAGAGAAGCTTTCTTT. Translating gives CASSLVGAREAFF. J is TRBJ1-1 and V is TRBV7-9, with D possibly being TRBD1 (5 bases). Deletions cut 1 base from V and 8 bases from J, with 11 bases between. Germline loops: CDR1 SEHNR, CDR2 FQNEAQ (reference sequence). The CDR3 sequence is 13 residues long.

Comment on this clonotype: One end of the junction is discordant with germline, which a read error may explain. V is TRBV6-2 or TRBV6-3 and J is TRBJ1-4; D is uncertain. CDR1 is MNHEY, CDR2 SVGEGT, per germline. CDR3 size: 11 residues. CDR3 sequence reads: CASSGSQGPVF. CDR3 DNA: TGTGCCAGCAGTGGGAGCCAAGGTCCAGTTTTT.

The chain couples TRBV6-2 or TRBV6-3 to TRBJ2-1; 9 positions agree with TRBD1. The CDR3 is made up of 15 amino acids. CDR1 MNHEY and CDR2 SVGEGT come from the germline V gene. The trim removed 5 bases at V and 3 bases at J, leaving 5 bases unmatched. CDR3 amino acids: CASSARQGDYNEQFF. The CDR3 bases are TGTGCCAGCAGTGCCCGACAGGGGGACTACAATGAGCAGTTCTTC.

A few counts support this clonotype. The chain has TRBV3-1 and TRBJ2-5, with 7 bases matching TRBD1. The CDR3 covers 15 residues. Germline loops: CDR1 LGHDT, CDR2 YNNKEL (reference sequence). V lost 4 bases and J lost 2; bases outside the gene matches: 7. The CDR3 DNA is TGTGCCAGCAGCCCCCGGGGACAGAGACAAGAGACCCAGTACTTC. Translated, it gives CASSPRGQRQETQYF.

This clonotype has at least ten counts. The V and J genes are TRBV19 and TRBJ2-6; 8 bases match TRBD1. V shed 7 bases and J 0 bases; nucleotides not matched to a gene: 11. Germline CDR1 LNHDA, CDR2 SQIVND (reference sequence). The CDR3 runs to 18 residues. CDR3: CASTDGGTGFSGANVLTF. The CDR3 bases are TGTGCCAGTACCGACGGAGGGACAGGATTCTCTGGGGCCAACGTCCTGACTTTC.

This clonotype was counted a few times. In this CDR3 the conserved last residue, phenylalanine or tryptophan, is missing, so a read error is likely. The chain employs TRBV5-1 and TRBJ2-7; no definite D call. Germline-derived CDR1 and CDR2 are SGHRS and YFSETQ. The V gene lost 1 base and the J gene lost 4 bases, with 3 bases spanning the gap. This CDR3 comprises 11 residues. DNA of the CDR3: TGCGCCAGCAGCTTGTATTACGAGCAGTACCTC. It is translated as CASSLYYEQYL.

The J gene is TRBJ2-5, the V gene TRBV28, with a weak D call TRBD2 (6 bases). This CDR3 is built from 16 residues. CDR1 MDHEN and CDR2 SYDVKM come from the germline V gene. V was trimmed by 2 bases and J by 1 base, leaving 14 bases between them. CDR3: CASSLGGAEPQETQYF. CDR3 bases: TGTGCCAGCAGTTTAGGAGGGGCAGAGCCCCAAGAGACCCAGTACTTC.

The CDR3 nucleotides are TGCAGTGCTAGTCCGGGGGGGGGGACCCAGTACTTC. This encodes CSASPGGGTQYF. The chain carries TRBV20-1 and TRBJ2-5; 8 positions match TRBD2. The V gene end was trimmed by 3 bases and the J gene end by 7 bases; junction bases not matched to a gene: 4. The germline V gene has CDR1 DFQATT and CDR2 SNEGSKA (reference sequence). CDR3 length: 12 residues.

This clonotype was seen ten or more times. This chain links TRBV28 with TRBJ2-1, with 9 bases aligning to TRBD2. Trimming cost V 6 bases and J 0 bases; bases outside gene matches: 6. CDR3 length: 16 amino acids. Germline-derived CDR1 and CDR2 are MDHEN and SYDVKM. Here the CDR3 DNA reads TGTGCCAGCAGAGAGACTAGCGGACCCTCCTACAATGAGCAGTTCTTC. It codes for CASRETSGPSYNEQFF. Full variable domain (outside the CDR3, taken from reference TRBV28 and TRBJ2-1): DVKVTQSSRYLVKRTGEKVFLECVQDMDHENMFWYRQDPGLGLRLIYFSYDVKMKEKGDIPEGYSVSREKKERFSLILESASTNQTSMYLCASRETSGPSYNEQFFGPGTRLTVL.

This clonotype appeared many times. The chain carries TRBV6-2 or TRBV6-3 and TRBJ1-4, with D perhaps TRBD1 (5 bases). This CDR3 comprises 19 residues. Per the germline V gene, CDR1 is MNHEY and CDR2 is SVGEGT. Trimming took 2 bases from V and 3 from J, leaving 22 bases between them. The CDR3 sequence is CASSYGIDHRLRANEKLFF. CDR3 bases: TGTGCCAGCAGTTACGGGATAGATCACCGGCTCAGGGCTAATGAAAAACTGTTTTTT.

This clonotype turned up a few times. This rearrangement joins TRBV29-1 to TRBJ2-6; 7 nucleotides agree with TRBD2. Germline-derived CDR1 and CDR2 are SQVTM and ANQGSEA. The CDR3 is made up of 15 amino acids. With 0 bases clipped from V and 4 bases from J, the junction kept 3 bases outside the gene matches. Here the CDR3 reads CSVEDGGSGANVLTF. The CDR3, as DNA: TGCAGCGTTGAAGACGGGGGGTCGGGGGCCAACGTCCTGACTTTC.

Regarding this clonotype: A read error is possible here, since a much larger clone lies one base away. The chain carries TRBV3-1 and TRBJ2-1, with D unclear. Per the germline V gene, CDR1 is LGHDT and CDR2 is YNNKEL (reference sequence). This CDR3 is built from 15 residues. The DNA of the CDR3 is TGTACCAGCAGCCGCTGGGCGAGCTCCTACAATGAGCAGTTCTTC. It encodes CTSSRWASSYNEQFF.

This clonotype has at least ten counts. V and J are TRBV6-2 or TRBV6-3 and TRBJ1-2; D perhaps matches TRBD1 (5 bases). The CDR3 extends over 16 amino acids. With 6 bases removed from V and 4 bases from J, the gap between germline ends came to 21 bases. Per germline, CDR1 MNHEY and CDR2 SVGEGT. The CDR3 reads CASSSDRTGVLYGYTF. The CDR3 bases are TGTGCCAGCAGCTCCGACCGGACGGGGGTACTCTATGGCTACACCTTC.

This clonotype was observed at least ten times. The chain employs TRBV15 and TRBJ2-7, with 7 bases fitting TRBD1. Germline loops: CDR1 LNHNV, CDR2 YYDKDF (reference sequence). Trimming at V came to 3 bases and at J to 2 bases, leaving 1 base not matched to a gene. This CDR3 has 13 amino acids. CDR3 protein: CATSRDRTYEQYF. For the CDR3, the DNA is TGTGCCACCAGCAGGGACAGGACCTACGAGCAGTACTTC.